This T cell receptor beta chain was obtained from a study of blood T cell repertoires in COVID-19. In the study overall: Collection of acute and convalescent COVID-19 samples took place in the United States, Italy and Spain. PBMCs, B-cell-depleted T cells, or T cells were the source of the cDNA or gDNA that made up the material.

Trimming removed 5 bases at V and 5 bases at J, with 12 bases between. Germline V gene sequence: CDR1 KGHSH, CDR2 LQKENI. This CDR3 comprises 14 residues. In the source study's methods: Cell counts per sample came from amplifying reference gene primers. Sequenced by immunoSEQ multiplex PCR; TCRdb stores in-frame clones only, minus some. V and J calls and clone size are copied from that table; D and trimming were computed from the DNA. This sample yields 130,000 or so clones, of which about nine tenths are seen a single time; roughly 11% belongs to the top ten. Seattle participants joined during active infection and were tracked over time.

Material for sequencing was peripheral blood. J is TRBJ1-4 and V is TRBV18, with a possible D match to TRBD1 (6 bases). The source of this sequence is a woman aged 70-85 years with COVID-19, enrolled during active disease. The CDR3 loop is CASSADRRNEKLFF. CDR3 in DNA: TGTGCCAGCTCAGCAGACAGGAGGAATGAAAAACTGTTTTTT.